The 13 T cell receptor beta chains below all came from one sample that was sequenced in a study of blood T cell repertoires in COVID-19. Sequencing was performed with immunoSEQ multiplex PCR; in TCRdb, only in-frame clones are kept and a portion is missing. Of about 260,000 clones listed, approximately 92% are singletons. Sequencing used peripheral blood. The receptor set was obtained from a person under 35 with COVID-19, enrolled during active disease.

The chain joins TRBV6-5 to TRBJ2-7; 7 bases align to TRBD1. This CDR3 region has 14 residues. V trimming: 8 bases; J trimming: 2 bases; junction bases outside the gene matches: 9. Germline V CDR1 and CDR2: MNHEY, SVGAGI. The chain's CDR3 is CASLYGDRAYEQYF. CDR3 nucleotide sequence: TGTGCCAGCCTCTATGGGGACAGAGCCTACGAGCAGTACTTC.

The chain uses TRBV7-2 and TRBJ2-4; D possibly corresponds to TRBD1 (6 bases). Germline CDR1 is SGHTA and CDR2 is FQGNSA. The CDR3 has 16 residues. The V gene lost 4 bases and the J gene lost 0 bases, with 13 bases spanning the gap. This chain's CDR3 is CASSWGTYLAKNIQYF. The CDR3 region has the DNA TGTGCCAGCAGCTGGGGGACATATTTAGCCAAAAACATTCAGTACTTC.

This rearrangement joins TRBV5-4 to TRBJ1-3; D remains ambiguous. The CDR3 spans 12 residues. Trimming took 2 bases from V and 4 from J, leaving 4 bases between them. The germline gives CDR1 SGHNT, CDR2 YYREEE (reference sequence). The CDR3 DNA sequence: TGTGCCAGCAGCTTACAGGGAAACACCATATATTTT. This gives the protein CASSLQGNTIYF.

This sequence joins TRBV1 and TRBJ2-1; TRBD2 is the table's D call and was not checked against the DNA. TRBV1 is a pseudogene locus. This CDR3 is built from 17 residues. CDR3 sequence (DNA): TGCACCAGCAGCCAAGAACGACTAGCGGGAGGATCTAATGAGCAGTTCTTC. Translating gives CTSSQERLAGGSNEQFF.

V usage is TRBV29-1 and J usage is TRBJ2-1; 9 positions agree with TRBD2. J was trimmed by 5 bases and V by 4 bases; bases with no gene match: 9. Germline V CDR1 and CDR2: SQVTM, ANQGSEA. This CDR3 spans 15 amino acids. The CDR3, as DNA: TGCAGCGTTGCCCAGGGGACTAGCCTAGACAATGAGCAGTTCTTC. This gives the protein CSVAQGTSLDNEQFF.

The chain carries TRBV5-8 and TRBJ2-5; 13 nucleotides align to TRBD2. The V and J ends lost 0 bases and 5 bases, in that order; junction bases with no gene match: 7. Germline lookup yields CDR1 SGHTS and CDR2 YDEGEE. The CDR3 spans 17 residues. The CDR3 reads CASSLDTSGRAAETQYF. CDR3 DNA sequence: TGTGCCAGCAGCTTGGATACTAGCGGGAGGGCCGCTGAGACCCAGTACTTC.

V usage is TRBV14 and J usage is TRBJ1-2; TRBD1 aligns across 9 bases. Germline CDR1 SGHDN, CDR2 FVKESK. V lost 4 bases to trimming and J lost 4 bases; unmatched junction nucleotides: 10. This CDR3 contains 16 residues. CDR3: CASSPTTGGRGYGYTF. CDR3 nucleotides: TGTGCCAGCAGCCCAACCACAGGGGGCAGAGGCTATGGCTACACCTTC.

The CDR3 spells CASTPRQNNSPLHF. The CDR3 coding sequence is TGTGCCAGCACCCCCAGGCAGAATAATTCACCCCTCCACTTT. V usage is TRBV6-5 and J usage is TRBJ1-6; D gene ambiguous. Germline loops: CDR1 MNHEY, CDR2 SVGAGI. The CDR3 contains 14 residues. The V gene lost 7 bases and the J gene lost 5 bases, with 12 bases spanning the gap.

The chain uses TRBV2 and TRBJ2-5; 7 positions agree with TRBD2. Germline assignment: CDR1 SNHLY and CDR2 FYNNEI. This CDR3 comprises 13 residues. Trimming at V came to 7 bases and at J to 4 bases, leaving 6 bases not matched to a gene. This chain's CDR3 is CASNRGRGETQYF. In nucleotides, the CDR3 is TGTGCCAGCAACAGAGGGAGGGGAGAGACCCAGTACTTC.

The chain employs TRBV18 and TRBJ2-7; 9 bases agree with TRBD1. There are 17 residues in the CDR3. Germline V gives CDR1 KGHSH, CDR2 LQKENI. The trim removed 6 bases at V and 6 bases at J, leaving 18 bases unmatched. CDR3 coding DNA: TGTGCCAGCTCCCCCGGGACAGGGACTCCTGACTCCGGCGAGCAGTACTTC. Amino acids: CASSPGTGTPDSGEQYF.

The chain recombines TRBV13 with TRBJ2-7; 10 nucleotides align to TRBD1. V trimming: 5 bases; J trimming: 7 bases; junction bases outside the gene matches: 11. Germline lookup yields CDR1 PRHDT and CDR2 FYEKMQ (reference sequence). This CDR3 has 15 residues. The CDR3 loop is CASSNRQGAGWEQYF. Written as DNA, the CDR3 is TGTGCCAGCAGCAACAGACAGGGGGCGGGTTGGGAGCAGTACTTC.

V and J are TRBV4-1 and TRBJ2-7, with 10 bases lining up with TRBD2. The CDR3 extends over 19 amino acids. Germline V gives CDR1 MGHRA, CDR2 YSYEKL. V dropped 0 bases and J dropped 1; count of bases not matched to a gene: 12. In nucleotides, the CDR3 is TGCGCCAGCAGCCAAGAACCTTTGGCTAGCGGGAGTTTGTCCTACGAGCAGTACTTC. Protein sequence: CASSQEPLASGSLSYEQYF.

This chain links TRBV24-1 with TRBJ1-3; the D is unclear. Germline V gene lookup returns CDR1 KGHDR and CDR2 SFDVKD. The CDR3 has 14 amino acids. Trimming left V 3 bases short and J 4 bases short, with 9 bases between. Here the CDR3 DNA reads TGTGCCACCAGTGATCCCGCAGGAGGAAACACCATATATTTT. This gives the protein CATSDPAGGNTIYF.